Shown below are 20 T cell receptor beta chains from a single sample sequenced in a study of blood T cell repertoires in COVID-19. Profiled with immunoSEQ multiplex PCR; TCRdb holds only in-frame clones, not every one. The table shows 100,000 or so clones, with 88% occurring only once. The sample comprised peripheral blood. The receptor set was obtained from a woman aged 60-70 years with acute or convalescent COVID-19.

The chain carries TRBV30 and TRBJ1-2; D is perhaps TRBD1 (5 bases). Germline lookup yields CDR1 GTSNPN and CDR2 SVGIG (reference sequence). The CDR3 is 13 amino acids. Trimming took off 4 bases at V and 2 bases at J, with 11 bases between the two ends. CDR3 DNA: TGTGCCTGGAACGTGGGGCAGAACTATGGCTACACCTTC. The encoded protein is CAWNVGQNYGYTF.

CDR3 sequence reads: CASSNNEQFF. The CDR3 nucleotides are TGTGCCAGCAGCAACAATGAGCAGTTCTTC. The chain employs TRBV2 and TRBJ2-1; D not resolved. Germline V lookup: CDR1 SNHLY, CDR2 FYNNEI. Trimming shortened V by 6 bases and J by 5 bases, and 2 bases separated the two germline ends. CDR3 size: 10 residues. Filled out from reference TRBV2 and TRBJ2-1, the complete variable domain reads EPEVTQTPSHQVTQMGQEVILRCVPISNHLYFYWYRQILGQKVEFLVSFYNNEISEKSEIFDDQFSVERPDGSNFTLKIRSTKLEDSAMYFCASSNNEQFFGPGTRLTVL.

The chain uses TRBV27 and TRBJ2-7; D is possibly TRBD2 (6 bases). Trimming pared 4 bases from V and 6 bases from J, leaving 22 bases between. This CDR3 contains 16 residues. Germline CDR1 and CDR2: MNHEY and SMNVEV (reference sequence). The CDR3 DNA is TGTGCCAGCAGTTGGGCTCCCCCGGGCCGGGGGTTCGAGCAGTACTTC. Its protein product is CASSWAPPGRGFEQYF.

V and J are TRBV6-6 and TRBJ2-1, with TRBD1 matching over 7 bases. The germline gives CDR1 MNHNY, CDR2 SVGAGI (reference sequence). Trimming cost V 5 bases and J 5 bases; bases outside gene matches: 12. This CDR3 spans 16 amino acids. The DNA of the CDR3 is TGTGCCAGCAGTCTCCTAAAGGGACAGCGAAACAATGAGCAGTTCTTC. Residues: CASSLLKGQRNNEQFF.

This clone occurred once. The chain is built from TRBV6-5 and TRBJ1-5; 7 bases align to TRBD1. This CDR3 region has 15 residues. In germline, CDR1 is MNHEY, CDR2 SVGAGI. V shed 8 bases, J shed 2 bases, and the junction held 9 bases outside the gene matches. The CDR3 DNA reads TGTGCCAGCCCACCCCGGACAGGCGGCAATCAGCCCCAGCATTTT. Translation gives CASPPRTGGNQPQHF.

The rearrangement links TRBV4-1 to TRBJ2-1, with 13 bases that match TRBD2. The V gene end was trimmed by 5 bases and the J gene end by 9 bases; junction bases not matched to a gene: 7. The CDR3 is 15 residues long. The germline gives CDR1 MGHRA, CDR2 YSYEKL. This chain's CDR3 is CASSAGTSGIGEQFF. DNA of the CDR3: TGCGCCAGCAGCGCCGGGACTAGCGGGATCGGTGAGCAGTTCTTC.

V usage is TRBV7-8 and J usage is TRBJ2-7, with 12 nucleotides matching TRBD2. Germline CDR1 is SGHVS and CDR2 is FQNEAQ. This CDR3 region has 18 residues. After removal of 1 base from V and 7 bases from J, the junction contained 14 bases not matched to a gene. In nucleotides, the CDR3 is TGTGCCAGCAGCTTAGAGAGGCTAGCGGGAGGGCGAAGTTATGAGCAGTACGTC. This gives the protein CASSLERLAGGRSYEQYV.

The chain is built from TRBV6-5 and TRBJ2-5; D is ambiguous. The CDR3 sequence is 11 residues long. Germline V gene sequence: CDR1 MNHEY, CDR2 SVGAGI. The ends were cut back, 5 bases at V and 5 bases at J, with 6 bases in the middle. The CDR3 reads CASSLEETQYF. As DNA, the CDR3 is TGTGCCAGCAGTCTCGAGGAGACCCAGTACTTC.

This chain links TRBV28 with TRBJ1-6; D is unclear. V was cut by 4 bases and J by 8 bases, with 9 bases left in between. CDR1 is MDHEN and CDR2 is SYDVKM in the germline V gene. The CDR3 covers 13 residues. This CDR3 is CASSSVRYSPLHF. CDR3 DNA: TGTGCCAGCAGTTCGGTCAGGTATTCACCCCTCCACTTT.

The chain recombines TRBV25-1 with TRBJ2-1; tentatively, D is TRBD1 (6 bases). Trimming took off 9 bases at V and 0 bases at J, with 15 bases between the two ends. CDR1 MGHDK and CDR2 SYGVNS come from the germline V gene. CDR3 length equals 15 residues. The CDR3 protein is CASTDTGSSYNEQFF. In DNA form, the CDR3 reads TGTGCCAGTACCGACACAGGGAGCTCCTACAATGAGCAGTTCTTC.

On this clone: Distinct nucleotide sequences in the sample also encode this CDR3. CDR3 sequence: CATSRPGGNEQFF. Here the CDR3 DNA reads TGTGCCACCAGTAGACCAGGGGGGAATGAGCAGTTCTTC. This sequence joins TRBV24-1 and TRBJ2-1, with D possibly being TRBD1 (7 bases). Trimming removed 6 bases from V and 7 bases from J, with 12 bases in between. The germline V gene has CDR1 KGHDR and CDR2 SFDVKD. The CDR3 runs to 13 residues.

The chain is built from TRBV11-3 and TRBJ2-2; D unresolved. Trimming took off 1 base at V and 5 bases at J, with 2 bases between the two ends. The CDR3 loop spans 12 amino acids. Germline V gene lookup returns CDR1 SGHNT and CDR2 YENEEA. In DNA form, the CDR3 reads TGTGCCAGCAGCTTAGTAACCGGGGAGCTGTTTTTT. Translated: CASSLVTGELFF.

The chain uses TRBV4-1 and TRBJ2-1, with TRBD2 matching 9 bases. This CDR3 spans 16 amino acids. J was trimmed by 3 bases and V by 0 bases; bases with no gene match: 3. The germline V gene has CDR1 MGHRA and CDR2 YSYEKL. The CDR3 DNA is TGCGCCAGCAGCCAAGAGACAGCGGGAGGCTACAATGAGCAGTTCTTC. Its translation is CASSQETAGGYNEQFF.

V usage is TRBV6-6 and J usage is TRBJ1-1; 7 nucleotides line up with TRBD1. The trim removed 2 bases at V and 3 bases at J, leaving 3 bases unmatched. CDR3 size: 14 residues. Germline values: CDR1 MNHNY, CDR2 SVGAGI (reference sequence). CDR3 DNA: TGTGCCAGCAGTTACCAACAGGGGTACACTGAAGCTTTCTTT. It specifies CASSYQQGYTEAFF.

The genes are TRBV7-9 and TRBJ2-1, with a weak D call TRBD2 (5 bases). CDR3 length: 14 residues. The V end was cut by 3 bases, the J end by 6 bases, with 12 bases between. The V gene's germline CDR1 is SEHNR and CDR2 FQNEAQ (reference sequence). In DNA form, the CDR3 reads TGTGCCAGCAGCTTTGGACTCAGCTCCAATGAGCAGTTCTTC. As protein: CASSFGLSSNEQFF. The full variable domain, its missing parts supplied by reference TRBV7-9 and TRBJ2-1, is DTGVSQNPRHKITKRGQNVTFRCDPISEHNRLYWYRQTLGQGPEFLTYFQNEAQLEKSRLLSDRFSAERPKGSFSTLEIQRTEQGDSAMYLCASSFGLSSNEQFFGPGTRLTVL.

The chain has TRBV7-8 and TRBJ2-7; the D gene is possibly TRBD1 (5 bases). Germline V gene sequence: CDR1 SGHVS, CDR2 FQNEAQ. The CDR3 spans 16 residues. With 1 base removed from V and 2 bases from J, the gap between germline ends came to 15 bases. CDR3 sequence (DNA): TGTGCCAGCAGCTTAGGAGGAAGGGGTATAACCTACGAGCAGTACTTC. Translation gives CASSLGGRGITYEQYF.

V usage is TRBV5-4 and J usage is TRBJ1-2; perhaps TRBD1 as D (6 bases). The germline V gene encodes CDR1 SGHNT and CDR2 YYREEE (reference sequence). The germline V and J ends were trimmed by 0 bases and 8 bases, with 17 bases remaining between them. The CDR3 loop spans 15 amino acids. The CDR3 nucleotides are TGTGCCAGCAGCTTGGTCGCAGGGGCTGGGGGAGGCTACACCTTC. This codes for CASSLVAGAGGGYTF.

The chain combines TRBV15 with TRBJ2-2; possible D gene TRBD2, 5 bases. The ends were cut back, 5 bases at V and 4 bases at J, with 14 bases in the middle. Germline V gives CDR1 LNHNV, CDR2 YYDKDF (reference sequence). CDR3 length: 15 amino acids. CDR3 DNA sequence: TGTGCCACCAGCTATGACTATTCGATCACCGGGGAGCTGTTTTTT. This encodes CATSYDYSITGELFF.

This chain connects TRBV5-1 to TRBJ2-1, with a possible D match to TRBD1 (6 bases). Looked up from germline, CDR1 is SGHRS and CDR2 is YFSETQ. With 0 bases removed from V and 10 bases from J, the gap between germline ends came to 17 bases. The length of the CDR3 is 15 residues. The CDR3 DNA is TGCGCCAGCAGCTTGGTTAGTACAGGGACGAACGAGCAGTTCTTC. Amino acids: CASSLVSTGTNEQFF.

CDR3 protein: CASSPILRREETQYF. As DNA, the CDR3 is TGCGCCAGCAGCCCAATTTTAAGACGGGAAGAGACCCAGTACTTC. The chain has TRBV5-1 and TRBJ2-5; D not resolved. Trimming pared 4 bases from V and 3 bases from J, leaving 16 bases between. Germline V gene lookup returns CDR1 SGHRS and CDR2 YFSETQ. This CDR3 region has 15 residues.